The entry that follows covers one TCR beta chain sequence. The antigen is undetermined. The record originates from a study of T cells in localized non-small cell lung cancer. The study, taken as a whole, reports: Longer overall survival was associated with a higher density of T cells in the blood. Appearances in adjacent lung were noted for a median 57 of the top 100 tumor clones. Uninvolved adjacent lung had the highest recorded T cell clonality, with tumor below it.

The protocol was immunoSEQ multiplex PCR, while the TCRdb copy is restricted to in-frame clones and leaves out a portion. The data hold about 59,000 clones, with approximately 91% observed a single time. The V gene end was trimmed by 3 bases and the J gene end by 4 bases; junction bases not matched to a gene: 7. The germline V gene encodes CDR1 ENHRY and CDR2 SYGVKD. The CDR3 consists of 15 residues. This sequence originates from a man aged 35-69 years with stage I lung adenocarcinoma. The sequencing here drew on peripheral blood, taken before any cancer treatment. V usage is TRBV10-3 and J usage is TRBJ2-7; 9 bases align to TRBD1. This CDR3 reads CAISDSRTGVYEQYF. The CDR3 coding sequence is TGTGCCATCAGTGATAGCCGGACAGGGGTTTACGAGCAGTACTTC.